Listed here are 13 T cell receptor beta chains from one sample, sequenced in a study of blood T cell repertoires in COVID-19. This table comes from immunoSEQ multiplex PCR, and its TCRdb copy is limited to in-frame clones, with some not included. The repertoire includes 390,000 or so clones, around 91% of them detected once, and 6.5% sits in the top ten. What was sequenced was peripheral blood. These TCRs come from a young man with active or convalescent COVID-19.

This clone was counted a single time. This sequence joins TRBV4-2 and TRBJ1-1, with TRBD1 matching over 7 bases. The CDR3 loop spans 15 amino acids. The trim removed 0 bases at V and 1 base at J, leaving 2 bases unmatched. Germline V gives CDR1 LGHNA, CDR2 YNFKEQ. The CDR3 DNA sequence: TGTGCCAGCAGCCAAGATTACAGGGGGAACACTGAAGCTTTCTTT. It yields the protein CASSQDYRGNTEAFF.

The chain links TRBV5-1 to TRBJ2-2; 12 bases fit TRBD1. V lost 5 bases, J lost 2 bases, and 4 bases stayed unmatched. Germline-derived CDR1 and CDR2 are SGHRS and YFSETQ. The CDR3 length is 16 residues. The CDR3 loop reads CASSGGQGANTGELFF. In DNA form, the CDR3 reads TGCGCCAGCAGTGGGGGACAGGGGGCTAACACCGGGGAGCTGTTTTTT. Filled out from reference TRBV5-1 and TRBJ2-2, the complete variable domain reads KAGVTQTPRYLIKTRGQQVTLSCSPISGHRSVSWYQQTPGQGLQFLFEYFSETQRNKGNFPGRFSGRQFSNSRSEMNVSTLELGDSALYLCASSGGQGANTGELFFGEGSRLTVL.

This clone appeared a single time. CDR3 residues: CASSFLQGLKETQYF. The CDR3 DNA sequence: TGTGCCAGCAGCTTCTTACAGGGGTTAAAAGAGACCCAGTACTTC. This chain connects TRBV7-9 to TRBJ2-5; 7 positions match TRBD1. CDR3 length equals 15 residues. Losses at the gene ends were 3 bases for V and 3 bases for J; bases not matched to a gene: 7. Germline CDR1 reads SEHNR; CDR2 reads FQNEAQ (reference sequence).

In the case of this clone: This CDR3 is also generated by other DNA sequences in the sample. The chain recombines TRBV5-1 with TRBJ1-1; no clear D. The CDR3 is 13 residues long. CDR1 and CDR2 from the germline V gene are SGHRS and YFSETQ. V gave up 2 bases and J gave up 1 base, with 6 bases separating them. CDR3 sequence (DNA): TGCGCCAGCAGCTTCAGCGAGAACACTGAAGCTTTCTTT. The encoded protein is CASSFSENTEAFF.

V usage is TRBV27 and J usage is TRBJ2-3; 7 bases map to TRBD2. Losses at the gene ends were 2 bases for V and 4 bases for J; bases not matched to a gene: 6. The CDR3 spans 15 residues. Germline CDR1 reads MNHEY; CDR2 reads SMNVEV (reference sequence). The CDR3 region has the DNA TGTGCCAGCAGTTTACGGGCTAGCGGAGCAGATACGCAGTATTTT. This encodes CASSLRASGADTQYF.

This clone was found a few times. The rearrangement uses TRBV10-3 and TRBJ1-2; D gene ambiguous. Germline V gives CDR1 ENHRY, CDR2 SYGVKD. CDR3 length: 13 amino acids. The V gene lost 6 bases and the J gene lost 4 bases, with 12 bases spanning the gap. The CDR3 loop is CAIRPNGGYGYTF. The CDR3 DNA follows: TGTGCCATCAGACCAAATGGAGGCTATGGCTACACCTTC.

This clone was detected a few times. The V gene is TRBV19, the J gene TRBJ1-2, with 9 bases lining up with TRBD1. J lost 2 bases, V lost 3 bases, and 4 bases had no gene match. The CDR3 loop spans 15 amino acids. Germline CDR1 and CDR2: LNHDA and SQIVND (reference sequence). CDR3 in amino acids: CASSIHDRGNYGYTF. The CDR3 nucleotides read TGTGCCAGTAGTATCCATGACAGGGGGAACTATGGCTACACCTTC.

V gene TRBV13 combines with J gene TRBJ1-2; TRBD1 matches 11 bases. V was pared by 5 bases and J by 8 bases, with 4 bases of the junction left unmatched. This CDR3 region has 13 residues. The germline V gene encodes CDR1 PRHDT and CDR2 FYEKMQ (reference sequence). CDR3 DNA sequence: TGTGCCAGCAGCCCGGACAGGGGGCTGGGCTACACCTTC. Amino acids: CASSPDRGLGYTF.

This clone was seen once. V and J are TRBV2 and TRBJ2-2; TRBD1 is a possible D gene (5 bases). The germline CDR1 and CDR2 sequences are SNHLY and FYNNEI. V lost 5 bases and J lost 4, with 11 bases in between. The CDR3 extends over 14 amino acids. CDR3 sequence (DNA): TGTGCCAGCAGTTATGGGGCCCGCACCGGGGAGCTGTTTTTT. It is translated as CASSYGARTGELFF.

The chain is built from TRBV4-1 and TRBJ2-7, with TRBD2 matching over 12 bases. The CDR3 consists of 15 residues. The junction had 4 bases not matched to a gene; V was cut back by 1 base and J by 6 bases. Germline loops: CDR1 MGHRA, CDR2 YSYEKL. CDR3 DNA: TGCGCCAGCAGCCAAGGGACTAGCGGGATGGGCGAGCAGTACTTC. Protein: CASSQGTSGMGEQYF.

As DNA, the CDR3 is TGCGCCAGCAGCCCTTTTGAAGGGGCGAACACTGAAGCTTTCTTT. Translated: CASSPFEGANTEAFF. The chain uses TRBV5-1 and TRBJ1-1; possibly TRBD1 for D (5 bases). This CDR3 has 15 amino acids. CDR1 is SGHRS and CDR2 is YFSETQ in the germline V gene. V dropped 4 bases and J dropped 1 base, with 14 bases sitting between them.

The chain is built from TRBV6-2 or TRBV6-3 and TRBJ1-4; maybe TRBD1 (5 bases). The ends were cut back, 4 bases at V and 10 bases at J, with 13 bases in the middle. From germline, CDR1 is MNHEY and CDR2 SVGEGT. The CDR3 contains 13 residues. CDR3 in amino acids: CASSSQGKVKLFF. The DNA of the CDR3 is TGTGCCAGCAGTTCGCAGGGAAAGGTAAAACTGTTTTTT.

The chain employs TRBV4-2 and TRBJ1-3; D not certain. From germline, CDR1 is LGHNA and CDR2 YNFKEQ. Trimming left V 0 bases short and J 0 bases short, with 6 bases between. The CDR3 sequence is 15 residues long. The CDR3 region has the DNA TGTGCCAGCAGCCAAGACAACGGCTCTGGAAACACCATATATTTT. This codes for CASSQDNGSGNTIYF.